A single sample is the source of the 27 T cell receptor beta chains below, sequenced in a study of blood T cells in healthy people across ages. The use of a sample-barcoded 5' primer and a J-beta primer mix characterized a second PCR of roughly 6 to 11 cycles. TCRdb fed the 5' RACE reads into MiXCR, producing one record per CDR3 protein. This table has roughly 800,000 distinct CDR3 sequences, 58% appearing once. Sequenced material: blood. The receptors here all came from a young man in good health.

Concerning this clonotype: An end of the junction differs from the germline gene, which may be a read error. The rearrangement links TRBV4-2 to TRBJ2-3; D might be TRBD2 (5 bases). This CDR3 comprises 14 residues. Germline loops: CDR1 LGHNA, CDR2 YNFKEQ. The CDR3 reads CTSSPRWTEDTQYF. The CDR3 DNA reads TGTACCAGCAGCCCGAGGTGGACTGAGGATACGCAGTATTTT.

This chain links TRBV30 with TRBJ2-6; weak D call: TRBD1 (5 bases). Germline V gives CDR1 GTSNPN, CDR2 SVGIG (reference sequence). Trimming left V 0 bases short and J 0 bases short, with 6 bases between. The CDR3 totals 15 residues. CDR3 sequence reads: CAWSVGDSGANVLTF. The CDR3 region has the DNA TGTGCCTGGAGTGTAGGGGACTCTGGGGCCAACGTCCTGACTTTC.

Comment on this clonotype: As the CDR3 is not closed by the conserved phenylalanine or tryptophan, this likely results from a read error. The chain couples TRBV5-6 to TRBJ2-7, with 9 bases identical to TRBD1. CDR1 is SGHDT, CDR2 YYEEEE, per germline. The V and J ends lost 2 bases and 5 bases, in that order; junction bases with no gene match: 2. There are 13 residues in the CDR3. Here the CDR3 DNA reads TGTGCCAGCAGCTTTACAGGGGGCGACGAGCAGTACTCC. It encodes CASSFTGGDEQYS.

J is TRBJ2-5 and V is TRBV12-3 or TRBV12-4; TRBD2 agrees at 11 bases. The CDR3 has 16 residues. Trimming cost V 6 bases and J 1 base; bases outside gene matches: 7. This CDR3 reads CASRRLAGGRQETQYF. The CDR3 coding sequence is TGTGCCAGCAGACGTCTAGCGGGGGGTCGCCAAGAGACCCAGTACTTC.

The chain carries TRBV15 and TRBJ2-5; 11 bases match TRBD1. Germline CDR1 LNHNV, CDR2 YYDKDF (reference sequence). Trimming removed 0 bases from V and 4 bases from J; junction bases left unmatched: 4. The CDR3 totals 16 residues. The CDR3 protein is CATSRDWTGGGETQYF. As DNA, the CDR3 is TGTGCCACCAGCAGAGATTGGACAGGGGGCGGAGAGACCCAGTACTTC.

J is TRBJ2-1 and V is TRBV12-3 or TRBV12-4; D call uncertain. The CDR3 runs 12 residues. V gave up 5 bases and J gave up 9 bases, with 11 bases separating them. The CDR3 sequence is CASSPPATEQFF. DNA for the CDR3: TGTGCCAGCAGTCCGCCGGCGACTGAGCAGTTCTTC.

V and J are TRBV12-3 or TRBV12-4 and TRBJ1-2; perhaps TRBD1 as D (6 bases). There are 12 residues in the CDR3. V was trimmed by 5 bases and J by 13 bases, leaving 17 bases between them. The CDR3 here is CASSVETGPGTF. In nucleotides, the CDR3 is TGTGCCAGCAGTGTAGAAACAGGGCCCGGCACCTTC.

This chain connects TRBV20-1 to TRBJ2-7, with D hard to call. Trimming removed 0 bases from V and 4 bases from J, with 13 bases in between. The germline V gene encodes CDR1 DFQATT and CDR2 SNEGSKA (reference sequence). The CDR3 has 14 amino acids. CDR3 residues: CSARDLAFLYEQYF. CDR3 DNA: TGCAGTGCTAGAGATCTCGCGTTTTTATACGAGCAGTACTTC.

DNA of the CDR3: TGTGCCTCCCAACGGGACATGTCCTATGGCTACACCTTC. Protein sequence: CASQRDMSYGYTF. V and J are TRBV6-1 and TRBJ1-2, with D possibly being TRBD1 (6 bases). This CDR3 contains 13 residues. Germline V gene sequence: CDR1 MNHNS, CDR2 SASEGT. V was clipped by 11 bases and J by 4 bases, with 17 bases between them.

This clonotype was recorded once. The DNA for the CDR3 is TGCGCCAGCAGAAGGGGACTAGCGGGCACAGATACGCAGTATTTT. Encoded protein: CASRRGLAGTDTQYF. J is TRBJ2-3 and V is TRBV5-1; 11 nucleotides match TRBD2. Trimming removed 5 bases from V and 1 base from J; junction bases left unmatched: 3. The CDR3 runs 15 residues. The germline V gene encodes CDR1 SGHRS and CDR2 YFSETQ. Based on the CDR3 plus reference TRBV5-1 and TRBJ2-3, the full variable domain is KAGVTQTPRYLIKTRGQQVTLSCSPISGHRSVSWYQQTPGQGLQFLFEYFSETQRNKGNFPGRFSGRQFSNSRSEMNVSTLELGDSALYLCASRRGLAGTDTQYFGPGTRLTVL.

The V gene is TRBV20-1, the J gene TRBJ2-7; perhaps TRBD1 as D (7 bases). CDR1 and CDR2 from the germline V gene are DFQATT and SNEGSKA (reference sequence). V was shortened by 1 base and J by 6 bases, with 13 bases between the two germline ends. The CDR3 runs to 13 residues. In DNA form, the CDR3 reads TGCAGTGCTAGAGTGCAGGGGGGAGCCGAGCAGTACTTC. It encodes CSARVQGGAEQYF.

This clonotype was found a few times. V gene TRBV6-5 combines with J gene TRBJ1-2, with D possibly TRBD1 on 6 matching bases. The germline CDR1 and CDR2 sequences are MNHEY and SVGAGI. This CDR3 is built from 14 residues. V gave up 6 bases and J gave up 8 bases, with 19 bases separating them. CDR3 residues: CASSRDTISMGYTF. For the CDR3, the DNA is TGTGCCAGCAGCCGGGACACCATAAGTATGGGCTACACCTTC.

The CDR3 loop is CASSGTGEGSYEQYF. DNA for the CDR3: TGTGCCAGCAGCGGAACAGGGGAGGGGTCCTACGAGCAGTACTTC. This rearrangement joins TRBV11-1 to TRBJ2-7, with D perhaps TRBD1 or TRBD2 (7 bases each). This CDR3 is 15 amino acids long. Trimming took 5 bases from V and 1 from J, leaving 15 bases between them. From germline, CDR1 is SGHAT and CDR2 FQDESV (reference sequence). Complete variable domain (other parts from reference TRBV11-1 and TRBJ2-7): EAEVAQSPRYKITEKSQAVAFWCDPISGHATLYWYRQILGQGPELLVQFQDESVVDDSQLPKDRFSAERLKGVDSTLKIQPAELGDSAMYLCASSGTGEGSYEQYFGPGTRLTVT.

The chain employs TRBV20-1 and TRBJ2-1; D possibly corresponds to TRBD2 (7 bases). This CDR3 has 13 residues. Germline V lookup: CDR1 DFQATT, CDR2 SNEGSKA (reference sequence). V dropped 5 bases and J dropped 4 bases, with 12 bases sitting between them. CDR3 DNA: TGCAGTGCTCCGGAGGGGGGGTACAATGAGCAGTTCTTC. This encodes CSAPEGGYNEQFF.

With regard to this clonotype: One junction end does not reproduce the germline sequence, and a read error may be involved. The chain employs TRBV4-2 and TRBJ2-3; weak D call: TRBD2 (6 bases). The CDR3 consists of 16 residues. Germline-derived CDR1 and CDR2 are LGHNA and YNFKEQ. The CDR3 is CASSQQLAASTDTQYF. In DNA form, the CDR3 reads TGCGCCAGCAGCCAGCAACTAGCTGCTAGCACAGATACGCAGTATTTT.

The V gene is TRBV13, the J gene TRBJ1-1; no firm D call. Trimming cost V 0 bases and J 0 bases, with 11 bases left between them. CDR3 length: 16 residues. Germline assignment: CDR1 PRHDT and CDR2 FYEKMQ (reference sequence). The CDR3 region has the DNA TGTGCCAGCAGCTTAGGCCTTAAACCCCTGAACACTGAAGCTTTCTTT. Protein: CASSLGLKPLNTEAFF.

V is TRBV4-1 and J is TRBJ1-1, with D possibly being TRBD1 (6 bases). The ends were cut back, 1 base at V and 3 bases at J, with 15 bases in the middle. The CDR3 spans 16 residues. CDR1 is MGHRA, CDR2 YSYEKL, per germline. The CDR3 here is CASSQGVGGRDTEAFF. The DNA for the CDR3 is TGCGCCAGCAGCCAAGGGGTCGGGGGGCGCGACACTGAAGCTTTCTTT.

This clonotype was observed a few times. The V call is TRBV20-1, the J call TRBJ1-4; D is unclear. Germline V gene lookup returns CDR1 DFQATT and CDR2 SNEGSKA (reference sequence). The CDR3 totals 15 residues. Trimming stripped 0 bases from V and 7 bases from J, with 15 bases between. The DNA for the CDR3 is TGCAGTGCTAGAGATCCTTCGAGCTTGGGTGAAAAACTGTTTTTT. Protein: CSARDPSSLGEKLFF.

This clonotype has just a few counts. The chain uses TRBV28 and TRBJ2-4; D ambiguous. The DNA end lines up better with TRBJ2-7; the J call may be wrong. Germline CDR1 MDHEN, CDR2 SYDVKM. The CDR3 runs to 12 residues. CDR3 DNA: TGTGCCAGCAGTTTAGTCACTCACGAGCAGTACTTC. Translation: CASSLVTHEQYF.

This clonotype was seen a single time. The chain employs TRBV30 and TRBJ2-1, with D possibly matching TRBD2 (6 bases). Trimming took 5 bases from V and 4 from J, leaving 12 bases between them. CDR1 and CDR2 (germline): GTSNPN, SVGIG (reference sequence). The CDR3 sequence is 13 residues long. This CDR3 reads CAWGAGGYNEQFF. The DNA for the CDR3 is TGTGCCTGGGGTGCCGGGGGATACAATGAGCAGTTCTTC.

V and J are TRBV6-2 or TRBV6-3 and TRBJ2-3; TRBD2 matches at 11 bases. The CDR3 contains 16 residues. Germline CDR1 reads MNHEY; CDR2 reads SVGEGT. The ends lost 5 bases at V and 4 bases at J; junction bases unmatched: 8. CDR3 in amino acids: CASSRRLAGFPDTQYF. The CDR3 coding sequence is TGTGCCAGCAGTCGTAGACTAGCGGGGTTCCCAGATACGCAGTATTTT.

This chain joins TRBV20-1 and TRBJ2-7; 7 bases align to TRBD2. The CDR3 runs 15 residues. J was trimmed by 3 bases and V by 4 bases; bases with no gene match: 12. The germline V gene encodes CDR1 DFQATT and CDR2 SNEGSKA (reference sequence). As DNA, the CDR3 is TGCAGTGCTAAGGCGTCGGGGGGTGGTGGCTACGAGCAGTACTTC. Translation: CSAKASGGGGYEQYF.

This sequence joins TRBV6-2 or TRBV6-3 and TRBJ2-1; D may be TRBD2 (5 bases). Trimming took 10 bases from V and 8 from J, leaving 18 bases between them. From germline, CDR1 is MNHEY and CDR2 SVGEGT. The CDR3 loop spans 13 amino acids. As DNA, the CDR3 is TGTGCCACCAGAGGGCCCGGGGAGCATGAGCAGTTCTTC. Encoded protein: CATRGPGEHEQFF.

This chain links TRBV6-6 with TRBJ2-1, with 13 bases aligning to TRBD2. The CDR3 extends over 15 amino acids. Looked up from germline, CDR1 is MNHNY and CDR2 is SVGAGI (reference sequence). V lost 5 bases and J lost 6; bases outside the gene matches: 4. The CDR3 is CASSQGLAGVNEQFF. The CDR3 nucleotides are TGTGCCAGCAGTCAAGGACTAGCGGGAGTCAATGAGCAGTTCTTC.

This clonotype came up a few times. This chain joins TRBV7-2 and TRBJ2-5; D unresolved. Germline CDR1 and CDR2: SGHTA and FQGNSA. Trimming took off 2 bases at V and 5 bases at J, with 12 bases between the two ends. The CDR3 spans 14 residues. The DNA of the CDR3 is TGTGCCAGCAGCTTAAGTGGCTTGTCGGAGACCCAGTACTTC. Translating gives CASSLSGLSETQYF. The full variable domain, in which reference TRBV7-2 and TRBJ2-5 provide the parts outside the CDR3, is GAGVSQSPSNKVTEKGKDVELRCDPISGHTALYWYRQSLGQGLEFLIYFQGNSAPDKSGLPSDRFSAERTGGSVSTLTIQRTQQEDSAVYLCASSLSGLSETQYFGPGTRLLVL.

The gene calls are TRBV28 and TRBJ2-3; D may correspond to TRBD1 or TRBD2 (6 bases each). This CDR3 region has 15 residues. V was trimmed by 5 bases and J by 6 bases, leaving 18 bases between them. Germline V CDR1 and CDR2: MDHEN, SYDVKM. CDR3 region: CASSPPGGPPDTQYF. CDR3 nucleotide sequence: TGTGCCAGCAGTCCCCCCGGGGGCCCTCCCGATACGCAGTATTTT.

This rearrangement joins TRBV20-1 to TRBJ2-7; TRBD1 might be the D (5 bases). The closer fit of TRBJ2-5 to the DNA end suggests the J call may be wrong. The CDR3 runs to 13 residues. Germline assignment: CDR1 DFQATT and CDR2 SNEGSKA (reference sequence). CDR3 bases: TGCAGTGCTAGAGGACAGTTACAAGAGACCCAGTACTTC. It encodes CSARGQLQETQYF.